The table lists the clone carrying this TCR beta chain with a count of one. These data are taken from a study of blood T cell repertoires in COVID-19. Study-wide context: The United States, Italy and Spain supplied acute and convalescent COVID-19 samples.

In the authors' workflow: For nucleated cells, counts were estimated from reference gene primer amplification. Only in-frame clones appear in the TCRdb table, and some are missing; sequencing was by immunoSEQ multiplex PCR. V and J calls and clone size come straight from that table; D and trimming were deduced from the DNA. The table has some 220,000 clones, 75% to 85% seen once. The V gene's germline CDR1 is MNHNY and CDR2 SVGAGI (reference sequence). The germline V and J ends were trimmed by 7 bases and 6 bases, with 12 bases remaining between them. The CDR3 totals 12 residues. The TCR sequence derives from a human donor in a cohort sampled during active COVID-19. The specimen was peripheral blood. The chain is built from TRBV6-6 and TRBJ1-2, with D perhaps matching TRBD1 (5 bases). As DNA, the CDR3 is TGTGCCAGCACCACAGGCTCAAATGGCTACACCTTC. Amino acid sequence: CASTTGSNGYTF.